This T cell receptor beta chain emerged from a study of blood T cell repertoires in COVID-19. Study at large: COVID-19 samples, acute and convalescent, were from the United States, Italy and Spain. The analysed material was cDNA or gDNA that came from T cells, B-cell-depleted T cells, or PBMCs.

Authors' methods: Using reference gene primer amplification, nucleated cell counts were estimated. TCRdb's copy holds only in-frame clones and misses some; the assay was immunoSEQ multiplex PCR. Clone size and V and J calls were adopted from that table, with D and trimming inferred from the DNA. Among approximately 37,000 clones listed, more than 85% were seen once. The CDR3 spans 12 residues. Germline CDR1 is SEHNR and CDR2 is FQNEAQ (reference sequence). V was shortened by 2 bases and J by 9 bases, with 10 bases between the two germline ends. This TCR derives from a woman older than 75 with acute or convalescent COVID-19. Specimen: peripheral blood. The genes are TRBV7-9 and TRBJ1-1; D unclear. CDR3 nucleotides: TGTGCCAGCAGCTTATTGATCGGGAAAGCTTTCTTT. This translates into CASSLLIGKAFF.